These T cell receptor beta chains were read from a single sample in a study of CD8+CD57+ T cells in acquired aplastic anemia. MiXCR, applied by TCRdb to the reads, yields one record per CDR3 protein. In the table there are about 180,000 distinct CDR3 sequences, about half of which are singletons. Sequencing was carried out using sorted CD4+, CD8+, or CD8+CD57+ T cells (not recorded which) from PBMCs. Receptors originate from a human donor in good health. The CDR3 runs from the conserved cysteine through the conserved F or W. Each record gives: V gene, J gene, CDR3 protein.

V gene: TRBV20-1; J gene: TRBJ2-2; CDR3 protein: CSARDTRRGGTGELFF
V gene: TRBV7-9; J gene: TRBJ2-7; CDR3 protein: CASSETTSEQYF
V gene: TRBV9; J gene: TRBJ1-2; CDR3 protein: CASSAGLSRGYTF
V gene: TRBV20-1; J gene: TRBJ2-7; CDR3 protein: CSVGRDRVNEQYF
V gene: TRBV12-3/TRBV12-4; J gene: TRBJ2-1; CDR3 protein: CASSFPPPKKNEQFF
V gene: TRBV2; J gene: TRBJ2-1; CDR3 protein: CASTGNEQFF
V gene: TRBV7-9; J gene: TRBJ2-7; CDR3 protein: CASRWDASSYEQYF
V gene: TRBV5-1; J gene: TRBJ1-5; CDR3 protein: CASSPGTGAIGGNQPQHF
V gene: TRBV6-1; J gene: TRBJ2-2; CDR3 protein: CASSLSSKGQNTGELFF
V gene: TRBV6-5; J gene: TRBJ1-1; CDR3 protein: CASSYSREPEAFF
V gene: TRBV24-1; J gene: TRBJ1-5; CDR3 protein: CASSPNLGQGTQPQHF
V gene: TRBV7-8; J gene: TRBJ2-7; CDR3 protein: CASSPPGGPEQYF
V gene: TRBV11-2; J gene: TRBJ2-5; CDR3 protein: CASSLGLAETQYF
V gene: TRBV19; J gene: TRBJ1-2; CDR3 protein: CASLQGMSGYTF